Each of the 10 T cell receptor beta chains below was sequenced from the same sample in a study of T cell changes during pregnancy in multiple sclerosis. The protocol was immunoSEQ multiplex PCR, while the TCRdb copy is restricted to in-frame clones and leaves out a portion. The sample has tens of thousands of clones, approximately 90% seen once. The sequencing here drew on peripheral blood, taken in the third trimester of pregnancy. The source is a female donor with multiple sclerosis, enrolled in a pregnancy study.

This chain connects TRBV7-9 to TRBJ2-2, with 11 bases matching TRBD2. Germline V gives CDR1 SEHNR, CDR2 FQNEAQ (reference sequence). V was pared by 0 bases and J by 1 base, with 1 base of the junction left unmatched. The CDR3 covers 17 residues. The CDR3 sequence: CASSLALAGGNTGELFF. CDR3 DNA: TGTGCCAGCAGCTTAGCCCTAGCGGGAGGGAACACCGGGGAGCTGTTTTTT.

The chain is built from TRBV5-1 and TRBJ2-7, with D tentatively TRBD2 (5 bases). Trimming shortened V by 0 bases and J by 6 bases, and 10 bases separated the two germline ends. This CDR3 has 13 residues. The germline gives CDR1 SGHRS, CDR2 YFSETQ. The CDR3 nucleotides are TGCGCCAGCAGCTTGGTTCTAGCAGGCGAGCAGTACTTC. This sequence encodes CASSLVLAGEQYF.

This clone has more than one count but fewer than ten. The chain carries TRBV29-1 and TRBJ2-1; TRBD2 agrees at 14 bases. The J segment lost 6 bases and the V segment lost 6 bases, leaving 7 bases of the junction unmatched. CDR3 length equals 15 residues. Germline CDR1 SQVTM, CDR2 ANQGSEA. The CDR3 is CSVVPTSGRGNEQFF. As DNA, the CDR3 is TGCAGCGTCGTACCGACTAGCGGGAGGGGCAATGAGCAGTTCTTC.

The rearrangement joins TRBV7-2 to TRBJ1-4; TRBD1 agrees at 7 bases. Germline CDR1 SGHTA, CDR2 FQGNSA. The CDR3 extends over 14 amino acids. The trim removed 5 bases at V and 3 bases at J, leaving 3 bases unmatched. The chain's CDR3 is CASSAGTANEKLFF. For the CDR3, the DNA is TGTGCCAGCAGCGCCGGGACAGCTAATGAAAAACTGTTTTTT.

In its sample, this clone was seen once. This chain joins TRBV25-1 and TRBJ2-1; 10 positions agree with TRBD2. Looked up from germline, CDR1 is MGHDK and CDR2 is SYGVNS. The junction had 7 bases not matched to a gene; V was cut back by 4 bases and J by 7 bases. The length of the CDR3 is 15 residues. Here the CDR3 reads CASSGGLARDNEQFF. The CDR3 region has the DNA TGTGCCAGCAGTGGGGGACTAGCGAGGGATAATGAGCAGTTCTTC.

This clone appeared a single time. Relative to the germline gene, one junction end is altered; a read error may explain this. V is TRBV6-1 and J is TRBJ2-7; 8 bases match TRBD2. CDR1 MNHNS and CDR2 SASEGT come from the germline V gene. The CDR3 contains 12 residues. CDR3 amino acids: CASSVSGTRGTF. CDR3 DNA sequence: TGTGCCAGCAGTGTCTCCGGGACTAGGGGAACCTTC.

The J gene is TRBJ2-7, the V gene TRBV6-1; 10 bases agree with TRBD2. CDR1 MNHNS and CDR2 SASEGT come from the germline V gene. The CDR3 runs 13 residues. The V and J ends lost 3 bases and 6 bases, in that order; junction bases with no gene match: 2. The CDR3 reads CASSEQREGEQYF. The CDR3 bases are TGTGCCAGCAGTGAGCAGCGGGAGGGCGAGCAGTACTTC.

The genes are TRBV25-1 and TRBJ1-2; 8 bases fit TRBD1. Germline V gene data show CDR1 as MGHDK and CDR2 as SYGVNS. With V trimmed by 3 bases and J by 13 bases, 13 bases remained unmatched. The CDR3 has 14 amino acids. The DNA of the CDR3 is TGTGCCAGCAGTGAGGACAGGGTACGTGGGGGCGTCACCTTC. Residues: CASSEDRVRGGVTF.

The chain joins TRBV18 to TRBJ2-1; 11 nucleotides agree with TRBD2. The V and J ends lost 0 bases and 4 bases, in that order; junction bases with no gene match: 8. This CDR3 is built from 18 residues. CDR1 is KGHSH, CDR2 LQKENI, per germline. The CDR3 spells CASSPPGVAGGLYNEQFF. The CDR3, as DNA: TGTGCCAGCTCACCACCCGGGGTAGCGGGAGGGCTTTACAATGAGCAGTTCTTC.

The chain is built from TRBV5-4 and TRBJ2-2, with D hard to call. Germline assignment: CDR1 SGHNT and CDR2 YYREEE (reference sequence). V was pared by 4 bases and J by 3 bases, with 13 bases between. The CDR3 extends over 15 amino acids. CDR3 sequence: CASSPRIQDTGELFF. CDR3 nucleotides: TGTGCCAGCAGCCCTCGTATTCAGGACACCGGGGAGCTGTTTTTT.